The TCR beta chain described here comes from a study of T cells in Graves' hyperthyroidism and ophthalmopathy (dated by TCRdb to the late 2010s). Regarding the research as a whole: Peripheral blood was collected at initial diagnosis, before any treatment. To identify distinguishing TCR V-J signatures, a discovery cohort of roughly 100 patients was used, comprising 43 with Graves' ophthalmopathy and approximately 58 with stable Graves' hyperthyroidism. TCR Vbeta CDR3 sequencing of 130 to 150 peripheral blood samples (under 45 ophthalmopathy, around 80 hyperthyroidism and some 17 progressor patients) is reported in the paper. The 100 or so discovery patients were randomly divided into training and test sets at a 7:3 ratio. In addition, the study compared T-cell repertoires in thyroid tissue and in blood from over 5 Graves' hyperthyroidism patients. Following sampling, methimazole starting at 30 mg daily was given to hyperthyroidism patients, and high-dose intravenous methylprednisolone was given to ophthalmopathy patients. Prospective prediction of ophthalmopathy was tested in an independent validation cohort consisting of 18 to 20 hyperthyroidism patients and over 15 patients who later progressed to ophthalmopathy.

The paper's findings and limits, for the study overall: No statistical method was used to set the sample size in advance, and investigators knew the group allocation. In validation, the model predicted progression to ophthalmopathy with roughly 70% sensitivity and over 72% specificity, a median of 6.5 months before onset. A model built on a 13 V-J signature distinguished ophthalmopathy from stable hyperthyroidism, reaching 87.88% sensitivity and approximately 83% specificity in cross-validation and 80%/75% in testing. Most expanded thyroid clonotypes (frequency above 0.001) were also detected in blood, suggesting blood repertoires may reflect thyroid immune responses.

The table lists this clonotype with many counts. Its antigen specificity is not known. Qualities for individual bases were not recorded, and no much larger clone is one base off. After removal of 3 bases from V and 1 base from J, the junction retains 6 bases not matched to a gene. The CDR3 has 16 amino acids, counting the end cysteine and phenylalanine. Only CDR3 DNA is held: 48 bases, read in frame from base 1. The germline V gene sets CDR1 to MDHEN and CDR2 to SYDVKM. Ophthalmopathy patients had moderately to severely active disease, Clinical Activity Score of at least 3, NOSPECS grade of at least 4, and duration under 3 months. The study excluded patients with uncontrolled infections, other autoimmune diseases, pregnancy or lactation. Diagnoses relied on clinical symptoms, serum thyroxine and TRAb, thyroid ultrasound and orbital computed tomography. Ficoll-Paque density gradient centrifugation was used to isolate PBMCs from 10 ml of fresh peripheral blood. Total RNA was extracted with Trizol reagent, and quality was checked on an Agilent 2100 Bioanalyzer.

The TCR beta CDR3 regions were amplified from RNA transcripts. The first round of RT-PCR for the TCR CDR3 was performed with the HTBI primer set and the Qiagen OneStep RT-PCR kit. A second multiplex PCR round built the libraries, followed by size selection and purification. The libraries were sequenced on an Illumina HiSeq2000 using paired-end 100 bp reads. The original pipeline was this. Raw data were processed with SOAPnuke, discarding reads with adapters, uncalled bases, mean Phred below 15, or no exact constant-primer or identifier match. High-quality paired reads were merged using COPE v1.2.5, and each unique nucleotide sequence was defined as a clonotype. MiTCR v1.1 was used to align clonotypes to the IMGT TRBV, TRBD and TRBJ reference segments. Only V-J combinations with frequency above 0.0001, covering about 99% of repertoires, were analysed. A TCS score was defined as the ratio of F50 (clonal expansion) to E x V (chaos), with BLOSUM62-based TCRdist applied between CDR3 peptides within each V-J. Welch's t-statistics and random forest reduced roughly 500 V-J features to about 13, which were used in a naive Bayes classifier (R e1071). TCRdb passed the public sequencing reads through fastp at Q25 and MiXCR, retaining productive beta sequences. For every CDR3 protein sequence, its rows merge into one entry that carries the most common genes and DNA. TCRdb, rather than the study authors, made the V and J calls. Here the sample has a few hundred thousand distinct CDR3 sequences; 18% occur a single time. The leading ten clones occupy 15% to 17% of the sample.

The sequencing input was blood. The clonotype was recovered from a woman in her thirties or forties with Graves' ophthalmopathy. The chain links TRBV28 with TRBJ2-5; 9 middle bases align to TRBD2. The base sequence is TGTGCCAGCAGTTTCGGGGTAGCGGGAGTCCAAGAGACCCAGTACTTC. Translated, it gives CASSFGVAGVQETQYF.